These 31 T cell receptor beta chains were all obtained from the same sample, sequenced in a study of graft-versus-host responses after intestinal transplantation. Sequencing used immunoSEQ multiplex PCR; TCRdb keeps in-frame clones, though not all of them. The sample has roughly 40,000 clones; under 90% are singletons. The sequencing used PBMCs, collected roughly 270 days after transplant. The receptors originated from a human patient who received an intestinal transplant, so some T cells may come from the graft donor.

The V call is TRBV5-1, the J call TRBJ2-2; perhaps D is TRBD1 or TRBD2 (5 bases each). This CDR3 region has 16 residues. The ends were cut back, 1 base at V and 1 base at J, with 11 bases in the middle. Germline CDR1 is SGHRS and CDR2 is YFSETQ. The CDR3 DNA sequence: TGCGCCAGCAGCTTGCTTGAGGGGCTGAACACCGGGGAGCTGTTTTTT. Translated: CASSLLEGLNTGELFF.

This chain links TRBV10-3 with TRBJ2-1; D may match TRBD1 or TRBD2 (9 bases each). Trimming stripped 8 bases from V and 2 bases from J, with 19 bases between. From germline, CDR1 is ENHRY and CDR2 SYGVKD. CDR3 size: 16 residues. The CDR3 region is CAIGQGQRGAYNEQFF. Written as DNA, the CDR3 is TGTGCCATCGGACAGGGGCAGCGGGGGGCCTACAATGAGCAGTTCTTC.

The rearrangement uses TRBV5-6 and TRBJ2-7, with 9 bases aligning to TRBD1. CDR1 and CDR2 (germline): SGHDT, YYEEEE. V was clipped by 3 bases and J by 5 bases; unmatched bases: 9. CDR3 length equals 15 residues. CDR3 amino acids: CASSSFTGTGNEQYF. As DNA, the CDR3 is TGTGCCAGCAGCTCTTTTACCGGGACAGGGAACGAGCAGTACTTC. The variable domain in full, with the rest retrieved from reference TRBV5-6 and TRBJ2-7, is DAGVTQSPTHLIKTRGQQVTLRCSPKSGHDTVSWYQQALGQGPQFIFQYYEEEERQRGNFPDRFSGHQFPNYSSELNVNALLLGDSALYLCASSSFTGTGNEQYFGPGTRLTVT.

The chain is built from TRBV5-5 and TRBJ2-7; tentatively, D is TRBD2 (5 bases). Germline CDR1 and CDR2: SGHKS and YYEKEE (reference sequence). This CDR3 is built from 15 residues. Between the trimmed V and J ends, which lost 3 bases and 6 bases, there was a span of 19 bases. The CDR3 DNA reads TGTGCCAGCAGCTCTGAGGAGCGGTGGACTGTCGAGCAGTACTTC. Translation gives CASSSEERWTVEQYF. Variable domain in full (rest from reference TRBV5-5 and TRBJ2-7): DAGVTQSPTHLIKTRGQQVTLRCSPISGHKSVSWYQQVLGQGPQFIFQYYEKEERGRGNFPDRFSARQFPNYSSELNVNALLLGDSALYLCASSSEERWTVEQYFGPGTRLTVT.

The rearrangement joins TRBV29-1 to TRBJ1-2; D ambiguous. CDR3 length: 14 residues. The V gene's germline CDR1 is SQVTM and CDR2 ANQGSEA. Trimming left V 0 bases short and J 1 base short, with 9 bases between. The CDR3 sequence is CSVEDSTINYGYTF. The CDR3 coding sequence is TGCAGCGTTGAAGACAGCACGATTAACTATGGCTACACCTTC.

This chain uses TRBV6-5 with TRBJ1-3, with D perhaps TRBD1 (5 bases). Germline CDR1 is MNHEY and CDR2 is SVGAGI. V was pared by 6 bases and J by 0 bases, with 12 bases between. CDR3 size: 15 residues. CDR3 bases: TGTGCCAGCAGCAAACAGGACTACTCTGGAAACACCATATATTTT. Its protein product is CASSKQDYSGNTIYF.

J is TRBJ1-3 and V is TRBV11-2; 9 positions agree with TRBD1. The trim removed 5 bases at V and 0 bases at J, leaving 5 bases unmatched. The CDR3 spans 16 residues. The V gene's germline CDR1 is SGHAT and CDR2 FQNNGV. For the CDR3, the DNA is TGTGCCAGCAGCCCCACAGGGGGCCACTCTGGAAACACCATATATTTT. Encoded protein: CASSPTGGHSGNTIYF.

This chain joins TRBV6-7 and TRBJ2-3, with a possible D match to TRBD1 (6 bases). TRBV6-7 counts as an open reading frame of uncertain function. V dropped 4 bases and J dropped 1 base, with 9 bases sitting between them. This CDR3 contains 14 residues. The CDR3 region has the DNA TGTGCCAGCAGTTCCTACAGGGGCACAGATACGCAGTATTTT. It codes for CASSSYRGTDTQYF.

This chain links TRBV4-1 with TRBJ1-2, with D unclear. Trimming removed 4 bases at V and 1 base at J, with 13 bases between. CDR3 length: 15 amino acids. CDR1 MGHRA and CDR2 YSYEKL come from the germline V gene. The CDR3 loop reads CASSPKMGSNYGYTF. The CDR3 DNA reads TGCGCCAGCAGCCCTAAGATGGGCAGTAACTATGGCTACACCTTC.

CDR3 nucleotide sequence: TGTGCCAGCAGCTTGGTACAGCGGGGGGGTTACACCGGGGAGCTGTTTTTT. As protein: CASSLVQRGGYTGELFF. The rearrangement joins TRBV7-8 to TRBJ2-2; TRBD2 matches 10 bases. V lost 3 bases to trimming and J lost 3 bases; unmatched junction nucleotides: 7. The CDR3 contains 17 residues. Per germline, CDR1 SGHVS and CDR2 FQNEAQ.

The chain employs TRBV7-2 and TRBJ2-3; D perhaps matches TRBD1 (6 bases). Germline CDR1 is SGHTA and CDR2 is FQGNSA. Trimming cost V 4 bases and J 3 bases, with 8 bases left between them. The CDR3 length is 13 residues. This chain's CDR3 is CASSSGQTDTQYF. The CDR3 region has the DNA TGTGCCAGCAGCTCCGGACAGACAGATACGCAGTATTTT. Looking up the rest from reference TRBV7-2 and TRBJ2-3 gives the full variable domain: GAGVSQSPSNKVTEKGKDVELRCDPISGHTALYWYRQSLGQGLEFLIYFQGNSAPDKSGLPSDRFSAERTGGSVSTLTIQRTQQEDSAVYLCASSSGQTDTQYFGPGTRLTVL.

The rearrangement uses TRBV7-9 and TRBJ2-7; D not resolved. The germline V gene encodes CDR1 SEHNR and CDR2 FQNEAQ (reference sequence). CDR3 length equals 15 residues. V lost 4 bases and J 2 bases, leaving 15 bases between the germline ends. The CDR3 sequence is CASSSYRAETYEQYF. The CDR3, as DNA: TGTGCCAGCAGCTCTTACCGGGCGGAAACCTACGAGCAGTACTTC.

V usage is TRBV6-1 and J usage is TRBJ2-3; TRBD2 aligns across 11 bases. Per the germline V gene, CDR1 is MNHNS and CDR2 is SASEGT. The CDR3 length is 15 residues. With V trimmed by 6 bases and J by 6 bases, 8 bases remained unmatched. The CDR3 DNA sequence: TGTGCCAGCAGGCCGGCTAGCGGGGGGACGGATACGCAGTATTTT. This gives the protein CASRPASGGTDTQYF.

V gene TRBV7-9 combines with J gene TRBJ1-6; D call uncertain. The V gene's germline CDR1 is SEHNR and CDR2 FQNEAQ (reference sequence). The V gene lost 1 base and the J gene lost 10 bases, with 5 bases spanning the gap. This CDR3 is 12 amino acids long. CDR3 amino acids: CASSLEGSPLHF. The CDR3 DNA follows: TGTGCCAGCAGCTTAGAGGGCTCACCCCTCCACTTT.

This CDR3 reads CASSPEGTEAFF. In nucleotides, the CDR3 is TGTGCCAGCTCACCCGAGGGTACTGAAGCTTTCTTT. The chain is built from TRBV18 and TRBJ1-1; D is undetermined. The length of the CDR3 is 12 residues. Germline V gene sequence: CDR1 KGHSH, CDR2 LQKENI. V lost 3 bases and J 5 bases, leaving 7 bases between the germline ends.

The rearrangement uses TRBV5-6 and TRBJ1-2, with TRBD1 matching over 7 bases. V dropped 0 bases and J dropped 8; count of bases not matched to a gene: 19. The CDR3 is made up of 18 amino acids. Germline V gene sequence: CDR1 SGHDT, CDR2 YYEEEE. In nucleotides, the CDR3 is TGTGCCAGCAGCTTGGAGCCTTCTACAGGGGCGTGGAAGATGGGCTACACCTTC. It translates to CASSLEPSTGAWKMGYTF.

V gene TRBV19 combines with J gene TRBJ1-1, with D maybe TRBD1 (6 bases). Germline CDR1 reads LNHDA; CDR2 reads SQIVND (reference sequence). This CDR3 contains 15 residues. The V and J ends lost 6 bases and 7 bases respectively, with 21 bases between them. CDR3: CASRGRGEDLDEAFF. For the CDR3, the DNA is TGTGCCAGTAGAGGAAGGGGGGAAGACCTGGATGAAGCTTTCTTT.

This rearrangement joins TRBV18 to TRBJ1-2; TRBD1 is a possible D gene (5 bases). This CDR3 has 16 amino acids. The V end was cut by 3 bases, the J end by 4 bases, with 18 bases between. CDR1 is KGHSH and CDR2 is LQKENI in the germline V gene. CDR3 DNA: TGTGCCAGCTCACCGGGGAAGGGGACTCGGGGCTATGGCTACACCTTC. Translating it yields CASSPGKGTRGYGYTF. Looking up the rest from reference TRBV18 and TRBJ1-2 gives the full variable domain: NAGVMQNPRHLVRRRGQEARLRCSPMKGHSHVYWYRQLPEEGLKFMVYLQKENIIDESGMPKERFSAEFPKEGPSILRIQQVVRGDSAAYFCASSPGKGTRGYGYTFGSGTRLTVV.

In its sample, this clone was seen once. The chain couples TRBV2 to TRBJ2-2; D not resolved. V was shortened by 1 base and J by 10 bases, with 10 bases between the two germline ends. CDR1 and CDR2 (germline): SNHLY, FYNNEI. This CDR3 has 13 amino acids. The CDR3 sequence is CASSEVPWQELFF. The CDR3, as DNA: TGTGCCAGCAGTGAAGTTCCTTGGCAGGAGCTGTTTTTT.

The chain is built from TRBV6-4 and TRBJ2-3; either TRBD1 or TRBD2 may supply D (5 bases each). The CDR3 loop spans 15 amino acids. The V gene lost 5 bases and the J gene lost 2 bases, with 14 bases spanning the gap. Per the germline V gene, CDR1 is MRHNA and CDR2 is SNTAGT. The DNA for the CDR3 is TGTGCCAGCAGTCTAAGGGACGGACCCACAGATACGCAGTATTTT. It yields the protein CASSLRDGPTDTQYF.

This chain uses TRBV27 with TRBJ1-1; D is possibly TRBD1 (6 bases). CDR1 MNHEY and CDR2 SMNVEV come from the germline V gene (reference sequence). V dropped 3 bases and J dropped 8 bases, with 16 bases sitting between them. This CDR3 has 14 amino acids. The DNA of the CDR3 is TGTGCCAGCAGTTTTTCCAGTCCGGGACAAGAAGCTTTCTTT. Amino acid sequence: CASSFSSPGQEAFF.

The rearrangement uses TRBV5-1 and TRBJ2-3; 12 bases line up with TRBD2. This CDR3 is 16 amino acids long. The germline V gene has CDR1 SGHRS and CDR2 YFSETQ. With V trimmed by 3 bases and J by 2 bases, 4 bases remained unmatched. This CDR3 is CASSSGLAGNTDTQYF. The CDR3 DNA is TGCGCCAGCAGCTCGGGACTAGCGGGTAACACAGATACGCAGTATTTT.

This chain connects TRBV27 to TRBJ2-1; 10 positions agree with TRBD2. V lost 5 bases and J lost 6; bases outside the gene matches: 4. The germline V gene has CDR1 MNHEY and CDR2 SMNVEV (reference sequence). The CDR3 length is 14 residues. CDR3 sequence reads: CASSRTSGLNEQFF. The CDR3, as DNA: TGTGCCAGCAGTCGGACTAGCGGTCTCAATGAGCAGTTCTTC.

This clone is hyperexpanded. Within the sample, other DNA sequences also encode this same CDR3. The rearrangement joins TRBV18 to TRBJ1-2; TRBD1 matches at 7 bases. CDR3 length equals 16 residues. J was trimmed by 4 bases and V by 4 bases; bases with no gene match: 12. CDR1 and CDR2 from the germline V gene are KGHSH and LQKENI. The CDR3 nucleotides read TGTGCCAGCTCACTAGACTCCGGGACAGACTTCTATGGCTACACCTTC. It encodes CASSLDSGTDFYGYTF.

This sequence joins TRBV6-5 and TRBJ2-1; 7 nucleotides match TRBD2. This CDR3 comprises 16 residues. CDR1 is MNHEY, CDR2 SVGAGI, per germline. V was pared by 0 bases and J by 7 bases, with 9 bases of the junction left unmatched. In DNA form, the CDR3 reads TGTGCCAGCAGTTACTCCGGACTAGGATTCGAGAATGAGCAGTTCTTC. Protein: CASSYSGLGFENEQFF.

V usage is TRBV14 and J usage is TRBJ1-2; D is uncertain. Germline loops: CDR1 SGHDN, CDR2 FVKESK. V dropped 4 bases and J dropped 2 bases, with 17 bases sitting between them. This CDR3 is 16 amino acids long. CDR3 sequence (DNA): TGTGCCAGCAGCCCCGCCTCCGCGGGTCTAAACTATGGCTACACCTTC. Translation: CASSPASAGLNYGYTF.

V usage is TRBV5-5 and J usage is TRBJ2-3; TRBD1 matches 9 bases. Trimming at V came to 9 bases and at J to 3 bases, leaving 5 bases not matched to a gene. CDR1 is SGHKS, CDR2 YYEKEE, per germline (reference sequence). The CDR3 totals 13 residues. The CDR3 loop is CATGQGRTDTQYF. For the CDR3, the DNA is TGTGCCACCGGACAGGGGCGGACAGATACGCAGTATTTT.

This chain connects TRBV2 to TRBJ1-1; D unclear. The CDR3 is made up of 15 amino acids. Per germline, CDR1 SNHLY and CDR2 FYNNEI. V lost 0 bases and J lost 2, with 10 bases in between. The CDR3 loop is CASSEALGRNTEAFF. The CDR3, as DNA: TGTGCCAGCAGTGAAGCGCTTGGGAGAAACACTGAAGCTTTCTTT.

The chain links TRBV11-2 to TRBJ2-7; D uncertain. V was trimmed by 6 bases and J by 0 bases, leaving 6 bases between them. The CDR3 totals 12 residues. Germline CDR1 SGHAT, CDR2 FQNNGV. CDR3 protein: CASSPSSYEQYF. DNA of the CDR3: TGTGCCAGCAGTCCTAGCTCCTACGAGCAGTACTTC. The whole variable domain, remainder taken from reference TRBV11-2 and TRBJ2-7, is EAGVAQSPRYKIIEKRQSVAFWCNPISGHATLYWYQQILGQGPKLLIQFQNNGVVDDSQLPKDRFSAERLKGVDSTLKIQPAKLEDSAVYLCASSPSSYEQYFGPGTRLTVT.

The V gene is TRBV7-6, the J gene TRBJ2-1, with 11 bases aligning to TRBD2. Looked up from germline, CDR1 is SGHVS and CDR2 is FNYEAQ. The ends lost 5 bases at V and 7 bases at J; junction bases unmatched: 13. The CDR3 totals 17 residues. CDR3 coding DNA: TGTGCCAGCAGCAGGAATAGCGGGGGGGCCTCTGGAAATGAGCAGTTCTTC. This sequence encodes CASSRNSGGASGNEQFF.

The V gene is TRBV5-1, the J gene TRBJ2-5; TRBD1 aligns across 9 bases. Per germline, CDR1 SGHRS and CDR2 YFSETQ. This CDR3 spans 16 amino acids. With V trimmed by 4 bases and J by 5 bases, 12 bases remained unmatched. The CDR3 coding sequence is TGCGCCAGCAGCCCTTACCCGGACAGGGGAGGGGAGACCCAGTACTTC. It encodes CASSPYPDRGGETQYF.